This is a list of T cell receptor beta chains from one sample in a study of blood T cell repertoires in COVID-19. Data came from immunoSEQ multiplex PCR; TCRdb stores just in-frame clones and leaves some out. The table lists 200,000 to 250,000 clones, about 85% of them singletons. The sequenced material came from peripheral blood. The receptors were gathered from a woman aged 60-70 years who had recovered from COVID-19. Both conserved end residues are part of each CDR3. The order of the fields is clone size, V gene, D gene, J gene, CDR3 protein, CDR3 DNA. A D gene is named only where the DNA matches it firmly. The size of a clone is reported for some rows only, either as once, few or many, or as a class for expanded clones.

clone_size: -; v_call: TRBV4-3; d_call: TRBD2; j_call: TRBJ2-5; cdr3_aa: CASINKSSSGQYQETQYF; cdr3_nt: TGCGCCAGCATCAACAAGTCCTCTAGCGGGCAGTACCAAGAGACCCAGTACTTC
clone_size: -; v_call: TRBV23-1; d_call: -; j_call: TRBJ2-7; cdr3_aa: CASSHPQGCEQYF; cdr3_nt: TGCGCCAGCAGTCATCCGCAGGGGTGCGAGCAGTACTTC
clone_size: once; v_call: TRBV6-6; d_call: -; j_call: TRBJ2-1; cdr3_aa: CASSPRDFPPITALREKFF; cdr3_nt: TGTGCCAGCAGTCCACGGGACTTCCCCCCAATTACTGCCCTCAGAGAGAAGTTCTTC
clone_size: -; v_call: TRBV9; d_call: -; j_call: TRBJ1-3; cdr3_aa: CASSDNARAGNTIYF; cdr3_nt: TGTGCCAGCAGCGACAATGCACGGGCTGGAAACACCATATATTTT
clone_size: -; v_call: TRBV19; d_call: -; j_call: TRBJ2-7; cdr3_aa: CASSLTGQVGEQYF; cdr3_nt: TGTGCCAGTAGCCTCACAGGGCAAGTCGGCGAGCAGTACTTC
clone_size: -; v_call: TRBV5-4; d_call: -; j_call: TRBJ2-3; cdr3_aa: CASSYRDTDTQYF; cdr3_nt: TGTGCCAGCAGCTACAGGGATACAGATACGCAGTATTTT
clone_size: -; v_call: TRBV15; d_call: -; j_call: TRBJ1-2; cdr3_aa: CATSRDRGDGYGYTF; cdr3_nt: TGTGCCACCAGCAGAGATCGGGGGGATGGCTATGGCTACACCTTC
clone_size: -; v_call: TRBV6-2/TRBV6-3; d_call: TRBD1; j_call: TRBJ2-4; cdr3_aa: CASSPRQGPLAKNIQYF; cdr3_nt: TGTGCCAGCAGTCCCCGACAGGGCCCCTTAGCCAAAAACATTCAGTACTTC
clone_size: many; v_call: TRBV5-1; d_call: -; j_call: TRBJ1-2; cdr3_aa: CASSLASPSGGYTF; cdr3_nt: TGCGCCAGCAGCTTGGCCAGCCCGTCGGGGGGCTACACCTTC
clone_size: -; v_call: TRBV27; d_call: TRBD1; j_call: TRBJ2-2; cdr3_aa: CASRGLGQGVFTGELFF; cdr3_nt: TGTGCCAGCAGGGGCCTTGGACAGGGTGTGTTCACCGGGGAGCTGTTTTTT
clone_size: once; v_call: TRBV27; d_call: TRBD2; j_call: TRBJ2-1; cdr3_aa: CASSWSGGYNEQFF; cdr3_nt: TGTGCCAGCAGTTGGAGCGGGGGATACAATGAGCAGTTCTTC